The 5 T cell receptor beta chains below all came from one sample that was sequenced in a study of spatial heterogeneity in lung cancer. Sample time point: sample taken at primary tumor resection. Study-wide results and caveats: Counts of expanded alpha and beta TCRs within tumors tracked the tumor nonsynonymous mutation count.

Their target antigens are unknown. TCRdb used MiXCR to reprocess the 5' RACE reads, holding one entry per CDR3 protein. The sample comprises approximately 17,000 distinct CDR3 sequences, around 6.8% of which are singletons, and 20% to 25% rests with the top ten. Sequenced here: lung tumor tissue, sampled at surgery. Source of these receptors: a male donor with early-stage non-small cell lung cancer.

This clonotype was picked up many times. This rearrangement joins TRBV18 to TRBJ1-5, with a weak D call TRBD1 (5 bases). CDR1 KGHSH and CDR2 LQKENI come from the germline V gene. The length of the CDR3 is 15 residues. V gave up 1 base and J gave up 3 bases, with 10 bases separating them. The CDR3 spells CASSPQVGDNQPQHF. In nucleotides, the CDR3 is TGTGCCAGCTCACCACAAGTAGGGGACAATCAGCCCCAGCATTTT.

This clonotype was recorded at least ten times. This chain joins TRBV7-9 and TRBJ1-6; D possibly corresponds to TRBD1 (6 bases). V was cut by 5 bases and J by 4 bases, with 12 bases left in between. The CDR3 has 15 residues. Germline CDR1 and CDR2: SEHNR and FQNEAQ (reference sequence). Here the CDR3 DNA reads TGTGCCAGCAGCGTTTCGGGGGCGTATAATTCACCCCTCCACTTT. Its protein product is CASSVSGAYNSPLHF. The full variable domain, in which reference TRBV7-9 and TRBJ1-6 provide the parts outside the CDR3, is DTGVSQNPRHKITKRGQNVTFRCDPISEHNRLYWYRQTLGQGPEFLTYFQNEAQLEKSRLLSDRFSAERPKGSFSTLEIQRTEQGDSAMYLCASSVSGAYNSPLHFGNGTRLTVT.

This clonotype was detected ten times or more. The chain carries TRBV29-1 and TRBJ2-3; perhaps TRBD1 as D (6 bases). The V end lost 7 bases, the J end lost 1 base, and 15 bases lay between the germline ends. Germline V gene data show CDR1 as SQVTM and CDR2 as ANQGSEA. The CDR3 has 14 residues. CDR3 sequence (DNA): TGCAGCGCCGCACCTGGGGGCCGCACAGATACGCAGTATTTT. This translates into CSAAPGGRTDTQYF.

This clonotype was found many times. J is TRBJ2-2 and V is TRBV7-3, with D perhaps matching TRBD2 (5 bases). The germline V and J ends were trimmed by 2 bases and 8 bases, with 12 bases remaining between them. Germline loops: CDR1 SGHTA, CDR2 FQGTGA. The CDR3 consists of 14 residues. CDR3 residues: CASSLEGSAGELFF. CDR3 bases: TGTGCCAGCAGCTTAGAGGGCAGCGCAGGGGAGCTGTTTTTT. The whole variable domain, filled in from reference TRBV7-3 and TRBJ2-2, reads GAGVSQTPSNKVTEKGKYVELRCDPISGHTALYWYRQSLGQGPEFLIYFQGTGAADDSGLPNDRFFAVRPEGSVSTLKIQRTERGDSAVYLCASSLEGSAGELFFGEGSRLTVL.

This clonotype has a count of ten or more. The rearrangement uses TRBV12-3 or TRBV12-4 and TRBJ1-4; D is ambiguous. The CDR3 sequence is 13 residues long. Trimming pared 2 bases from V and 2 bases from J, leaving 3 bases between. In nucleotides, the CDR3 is TGTGCCAGCAGTTTACAGACTAATGAAAAACTGTTTTTT. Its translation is CASSLQTNEKLFF.